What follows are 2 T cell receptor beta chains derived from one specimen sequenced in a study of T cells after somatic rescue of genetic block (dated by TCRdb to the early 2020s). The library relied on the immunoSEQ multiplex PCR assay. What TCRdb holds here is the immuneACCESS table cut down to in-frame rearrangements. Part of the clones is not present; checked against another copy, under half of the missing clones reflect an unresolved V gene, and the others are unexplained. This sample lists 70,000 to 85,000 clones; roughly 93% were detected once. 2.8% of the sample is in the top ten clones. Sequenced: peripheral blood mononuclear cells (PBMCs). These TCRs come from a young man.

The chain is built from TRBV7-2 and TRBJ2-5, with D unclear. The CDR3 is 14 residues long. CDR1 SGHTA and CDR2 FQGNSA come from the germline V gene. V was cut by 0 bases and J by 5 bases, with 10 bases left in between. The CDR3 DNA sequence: TGTGCCAGCAGCTTAGCGCTGCTCGGGGAGACCCAGTACTTC. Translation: CASSLALLGETQYF.

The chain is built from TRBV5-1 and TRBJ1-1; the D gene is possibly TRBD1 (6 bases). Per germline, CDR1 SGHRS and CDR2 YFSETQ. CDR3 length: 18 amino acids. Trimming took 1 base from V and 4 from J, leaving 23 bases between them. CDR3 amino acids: CASSLFRSGGAQSTEAFF. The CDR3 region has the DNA TGCGCCAGCAGCTTGTTTCGTTCGGGGGGCGCGCAAAGCACTGAAGCTTTCTTT. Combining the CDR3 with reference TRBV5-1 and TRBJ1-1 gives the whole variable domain KAGVTQTPRYLIKTRGQQVTLSCSPISGHRSVSWYQQTPGQGLQFLFEYFSETQRNKGNFPGRFSGRQFSNSRSEMNVSTLELGDSALYLCASSLFRSGGAQSTEAFFGQGTRLTVV.